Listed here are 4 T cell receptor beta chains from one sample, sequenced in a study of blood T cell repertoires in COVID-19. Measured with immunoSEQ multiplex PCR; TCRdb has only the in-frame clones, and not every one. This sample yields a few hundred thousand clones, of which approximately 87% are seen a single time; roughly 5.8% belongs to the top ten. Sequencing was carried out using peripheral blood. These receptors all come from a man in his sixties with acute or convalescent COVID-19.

The CDR3 here is CASSQFGLLTDTQYF. DNA for the CDR3: TGCGCCAGCAGCCAATTCGGACTGCTCACAGATACGCAGTATTTT. The chain employs TRBV4-3 and TRBJ2-3, with D maybe TRBD2 (5 bases). CDR3 length equals 15 residues. Trimming removed 2 bases at V and 2 bases at J, with 11 bases between. Germline V gives CDR1 LGHNA, CDR2 YSLEER.

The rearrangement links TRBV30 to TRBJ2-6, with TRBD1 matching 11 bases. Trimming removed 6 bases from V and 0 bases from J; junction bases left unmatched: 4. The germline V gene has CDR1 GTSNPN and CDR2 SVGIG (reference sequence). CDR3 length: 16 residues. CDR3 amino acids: CACRDRGTSGANVLTF. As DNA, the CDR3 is TGTGCCTGCCGGGACAGGGGGACCTCTGGGGCCAACGTCCTGACTTTC.

The CDR3 bases are TGTGCCACCAGCGACAGTTTCCAAGAGACCCAGTACTTC. Its protein product is CATSDSFQETQYF. V is TRBV24-1 and J is TRBJ2-5; D perhaps matches TRBD1 (5 bases). The CDR3 extends over 13 amino acids. In germline, CDR1 is KGHDR, CDR2 SFDVKD. V was shortened by 7 bases and J by 1 base, with 9 bases between the two germline ends.

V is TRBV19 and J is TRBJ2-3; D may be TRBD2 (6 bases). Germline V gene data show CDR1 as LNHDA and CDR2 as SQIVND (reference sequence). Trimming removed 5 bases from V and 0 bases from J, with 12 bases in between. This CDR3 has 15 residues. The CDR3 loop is CASSLAFSSTDTQYF. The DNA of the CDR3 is TGTGCCAGTAGTCTAGCGTTCTCTAGCACAGATACGCAGTATTTT.